These 20 T cell receptor beta chains were all obtained from the same sample, sequenced in a study of tumor-infiltrating lymphocytes in localized non-small cell lung cancer. Data came from immunoSEQ multiplex PCR; TCRdb stores just in-frame clones and leaves some out. The sample lists 9,900 or so clones, roughly 80% occurring once. Sample: uninvolved lung tissue not adjacent to the tumor. The origin of the receptors is a human donor with non-small cell lung cancer.

Only a few counts were recorded for this clone. The rearrangement joins TRBV7-8 to TRBJ1-5; 7 bases align to TRBD1. With 5 bases clipped from V and 2 bases from J, the junction kept 3 bases outside the gene matches. There are 14 residues in the CDR3. Germline CDR1 reads SGHVS; CDR2 reads FQNEAQ. The chain's CDR3 is CASSTGTGNQPQHF. CDR3 bases: TGTGCCAGCAGCACCGGGACAGGCAATCAGCCCCAGCATTTT. Complete variable domain (other parts from reference TRBV7-8 and TRBJ1-5): GAGVSQSPRYKVAKRGQDVALRCDPISGHVSLFWYQQALGQGPEFLTYFQNEAQLDKSGLPSDRFFAERPEGSVSTLKIQRTQQEDSAVYLCASSTGTGNQPQHFGDGTRLSIL.

This clone was counted only a few times. The chain has TRBV4-3 and TRBJ1-2; 7 bases are a match to TRBD1. CDR3 length: 15 residues. The ends lost 1 base at V and 4 bases at J; junction bases unmatched: 6. Germline CDR1 is LGHNA and CDR2 is YSLEER. The CDR3 spells CASSQAAGGGYGYTF. CDR3 bases: TGCGCCAGCAGCCAAGCGGCAGGGGGAGGCTATGGCTACACCTTC.

The CDR3 region has the DNA TGTGCCATCAGTGAGGGACAGCAGAATCAGCCCCAGCATTTT. Protein sequence: CAISEGQQNQPQHF. The rearrangement links TRBV10-3 to TRBJ1-5, with a weak D call TRBD1 (6 bases). Germline V gene lookup returns CDR1 ENHRY and CDR2 SYGVKD. The CDR3 is 14 amino acids. Trimming cost V 2 bases and J 4 bases, with 9 bases left between them.

The chain joins TRBV10-3 to TRBJ2-2; D might be TRBD2 (5 bases). Germline V gene lookup returns CDR1 ENHRY and CDR2 SYGVKD. The V gene lost 0 bases and the J gene lost 5 bases, with 7 bases spanning the gap. This CDR3 region has 14 residues. The CDR3 coding sequence is TGTGCCATCAGTGAGTCACCGGGAACCGGGGAGCTGTTTTTT. Residues: CAISESPGTGELFF.

The chain is built from TRBV30 and TRBJ2-3, with no clear D. Looked up from germline, CDR1 is GTSNPN and CDR2 is SVGIG (reference sequence). The CDR3 length is 12 residues. Trimming took off 4 bases at V and 2 bases at J, with 7 bases between the two ends. The CDR3 DNA reads as TGTGCCTGGATGGGCTACACAGATACGCAGTATTTT. It translates to CAWMGYTDTQYF.

The chain links TRBV19 to TRBJ2-5, with TRBD2 as a possible D gene (5 bases). This CDR3 is built from 15 residues. Germline V gives CDR1 LNHDA, CDR2 SQIVND (reference sequence). V was trimmed by 4 bases and J by 2 bases, leaving 14 bases between them. This CDR3 reads CASSTFPGYQETQYF. The CDR3 DNA sequence: TGTGCCAGTAGTACCTTTCCGGGATATCAAGAGACCCAGTACTTC.

This chain uses TRBV28 with TRBJ2-3; 8 nucleotides match TRBD2. Losses at the gene ends were 10 bases for V and 4 bases for J; bases not matched to a gene: 7. The CDR3 spans 13 residues. Germline loops: CDR1 MDHEN, CDR2 SYDVKM. CDR3 coding DNA: TGTGCCATACCCGGGGGGGGAGCAGATACGCAGTATTTT. It codes for CAIPGGGADTQYF.

The chain employs TRBV10-3 and TRBJ2-3, with 11 nucleotides matching TRBD2. The germline gives CDR1 ENHRY, CDR2 SYGVKD. V was clipped by 4 bases and J by 2 bases; unmatched bases: 2. The CDR3 length is 15 residues. This CDR3 is CAISGTSGFTDTQYF. The CDR3 DNA is TGTGCCATCAGTGGGACTAGCGGGTTCACAGATACGCAGTATTTT.

The chain recombines TRBV9 with TRBJ1-1; tentative D call: TRBD1 (5 bases). In germline, CDR1 is SGDLS, CDR2 YYNGEE. V was trimmed by 0 bases and J by 7 bases, leaving 13 bases between them. The CDR3 length is 14 residues. The DNA for the CDR3 is TGTGCCAGCAGCGTAGTTGGGGGAAGTGGTGAAGCTTTCTTT. Residues: CASSVVGGSGEAFF.

This rearrangement joins TRBV27 to TRBJ2-3; 9 bases are shared with TRBD2. V lost 6 bases and J lost 5; bases outside the gene matches: 6. Germline V lookup: CDR1 MNHEY, CDR2 SMNVEV (reference sequence). The CDR3 runs to 14 residues. The CDR3 here is CASRGREGLDTQYF. In nucleotides, the CDR3 is TGTGCCAGCAGGGGGCGGGAGGGGTTAGATACGCAGTATTTT.

The V call is TRBV5-1, the J call TRBJ2-1; no definite D call. Germline-derived CDR1 and CDR2 are SGHRS and YFSETQ. Trimming removed 4 bases at V and 4 bases at J, with 9 bases between. The CDR3 is 13 amino acids. The CDR3 region is CASSAPPYNEQFF. The CDR3 DNA reads TGCGCCAGCAGCGCCCCACCGTACAATGAGCAGTTCTTC.

The chain employs TRBV5-1 and TRBJ2-3, with 8 bases matching TRBD1. Looked up from germline, CDR1 is SGHRS and CDR2 is YFSETQ. This CDR3 region has 16 residues. Trimming cost V 4 bases and J 4 bases; bases outside gene matches: 11. CDR3 sequence reads: CASSPLRQGSADTQYF. In DNA form, the CDR3 reads TGCGCCAGCAGCCCCCTGCGACAGGGGAGCGCAGATACGCAGTATTTT.

The chain has TRBV6-6 and TRBJ1-2; no clear D gene. The germline V gene encodes CDR1 MNHNY and CDR2 SVGAGI (reference sequence). Trimming cost V 6 bases and J 3 bases, with 14 bases left between them. The CDR3 has 14 residues. For the CDR3, the DNA is TGTGCCAGCAGCCCTACCGGACCTTACTATGGCTACACCTTC. It translates to CASSPTGPYYGYTF.

V is TRBV5-8 and J is TRBJ2-6; unclear D gene. Per germline, CDR1 SGHTS and CDR2 YDEGEE. Trimming shortened V by 6 bases and J by 3 bases, and 7 bases separated the two germline ends. This CDR3 contains 13 residues. The CDR3 reads CASTLIGANVLTF. The DNA of the CDR3 is TGTGCCAGCACCCTAATTGGGGCCAACGTCCTGACTTTC.

This chain joins TRBV21-1 and TRBJ2-3; TRBD2, as called in the table, went unchecked against the DNA. TRBV21-1 is described as a pseudogene. This CDR3 region has 18 residues. CDR3 sequence (DNA): TGTGCCAGCAGCAACTGGACTAGCGGCCTAGCACAAGCAGATACGCAGTATTTT. It yields the protein CASSNWTSGLAQADTQYF.

The chain couples TRBV28 to TRBJ1-2, with D hard to call. Germline V gene sequence: CDR1 MDHEN, CDR2 SYDVKM. The CDR3 has 11 residues. V was pared by 2 bases and J by 2 bases, with 0 bases between. The CDR3 DNA reads as TGTGCCAGCAGTTTAAACTATGGCTACACCTTC. Translation: CASSLNYGYTF.

The V call is TRBV6-6, the J call TRBJ2-7, with 7 bases that match TRBD1. This CDR3 comprises 14 residues. Germline assignment: CDR1 MNHNY and CDR2 SVGAGI (reference sequence). J was trimmed by 0 bases and V by 6 bases; bases with no gene match: 5. CDR3 sequence reads: CASSRDRNSYEQYF. The CDR3 DNA reads TGTGCCAGCAGCCGGGACAGAAACTCCTACGAGCAGTACTTC.

V and J are TRBV2 and TRBJ2-5; unclear D gene. The germline gives CDR1 SNHLY, CDR2 FYNNEI. Deletions cut 7 bases from V and 0 bases from J, with 9 bases between. The length of the CDR3 is 13 residues. CDR3 sequence (DNA): TGTGCCAGCAAGGGCCGGTACCAAGAGACCCAGTACTTC. Amino acids: CASKGRYQETQYF.

CDR3 nucleotides: TGCGCCAGCAGCCAAGGGCCAGGGCGGGGGGGGTCTAACTATGGCTACACCTTC. Encoded protein: CASSQGPGRGGSNYGYTF. The chain employs TRBV4-1 and TRBJ1-2; D possibly corresponds to TRBD1 (5 bases). CDR1 is MGHRA and CDR2 is YSYEKL in the germline V gene. CDR3 length: 18 amino acids. V gave up 1 base and J gave up 0 bases, with 18 bases separating them.

This clone showed up just a few times. The chain employs TRBV7-3 and TRBJ2-3; D may be TRBD2 (5 bases). Germline-derived CDR1 and CDR2 are SGHTA and FQGTGA. V was clipped by 4 bases and J by 6 bases, with 8 bases between them. The CDR3 is 12 residues long. CDR3 protein: CASSYGVDTQYF. The DNA for the CDR3 is TGTGCCAGCAGCTACGGGGTGGATACGCAGTATTTT.